This T cell receptor beta chain was sequenced for a study of metastatic and nonmetastatic thyroid tumors. General study findings and limits: Versus benign nodules, malignant thyroid tumors reportedly had significantly higher TCR beta diversity, in blood and tumor.

Before thyroid surgery, none of the patients had received any treatment. TCRdb re-clonotyped the PCR reads via MiXCR. The sample holds under 45,000 clones; under 20% are singletons and the top ten take roughly an eighth. V was cut by 3 bases and J by 1 base, with 6 bases left in between. Germline lookup yields CDR1 LNHDA and CDR2 SQIVND (reference sequence). This CDR3 spans 13 amino acids. In the case of this clone: Its specificity is unknown.

Sequenced material: tumor tissue. The chain joins TRBV19 to TRBJ1-1; no clear D. The receptor's source is a female donor with papillary thyroid cancer or a benign thyroid nodule (not recorded which). Some clones in this sample may be carry-over from other donors' samples. CDR3 in amino acids: CASSMARNTEAFF. CDR3 nucleotide sequence: TGTGCCAGTAGTATGGCCCGGAACACTGAAGCTTTCTTT.